This T cell receptor (beta chain) was identified during a study of CD8+ T cells in alopecia areata. Study in general: Tofacitinib ran for 6 to 18 months before 6 months off drug. Disease severity was quantified as SALT score of affected scalp area.

Described treatment: oral pan-JAK inhibitor, 5-10 mg twice daily. Investigators sorted PBMCs to obtain both CD4+ and CD8+ T cells. Reverse transcribed after extraction, RNA yielded cDNA as the sequencing template. Sequencing used immunoSEQ multiplex PCR; TCRdb keeps in-frame clones, though not all of them. This table has roughly 200,000 clones, more than 30% appearing once. The table lists this clone with a few counts. Deletions cut 6 bases from V and 1 base from J, with 9 bases between. The CDR3 spans 13 residues. The germline CDR1 and CDR2 sequences are MNHNS and SASEGT. The sequences come from CD4+ T cells sorted from blood, collected between weeks 30 and 35, from a patient treated with tofacitinib. This sequence joins TRBV6-1 and TRBJ1-1; D gene uncertain. This receptor was taken from a human donor with alopecia areata. The CDR3 nucleotides are TGTGCCAGCAGCCATTACAAGAACACTGAAGCTTTCTTT. Translating it yields CASSHYKNTEAFF.